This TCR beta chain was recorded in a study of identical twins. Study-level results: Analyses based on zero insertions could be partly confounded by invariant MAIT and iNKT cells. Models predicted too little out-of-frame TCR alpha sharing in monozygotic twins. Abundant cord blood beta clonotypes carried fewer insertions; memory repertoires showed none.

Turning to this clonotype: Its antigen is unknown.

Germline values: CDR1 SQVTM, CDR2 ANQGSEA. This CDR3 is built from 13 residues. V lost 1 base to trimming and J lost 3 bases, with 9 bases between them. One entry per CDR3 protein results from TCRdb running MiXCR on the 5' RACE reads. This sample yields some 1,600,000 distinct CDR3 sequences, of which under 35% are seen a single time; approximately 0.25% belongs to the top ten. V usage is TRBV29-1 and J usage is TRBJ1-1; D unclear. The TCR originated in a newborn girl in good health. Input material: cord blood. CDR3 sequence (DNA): TGCAGCGTTGAAGGGAAAGTGTACACTGAAGCTTTCTTT. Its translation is CSVEGKVYTEAFF.